Only a few counts were recorded for the clone carrying this T cell receptor beta chain. Its antigen is still unknown. CDR1 is MNHEY, CDR2 SVGEGT, per germline. Trimming removed 7 bases from V and 4 bases from J, with 17 bases in between. The CDR3 spans 14 residues. The sample originates from a study of T-cell memory formation after mild COVID-19. TCRalpha and TCRbeta libraries used 5'RACE with constant-segment primers and UMIs. TCRdb reprocessed the 5' RACE reads via MiXCR and lists one record per CDR3 protein. This table holds around 340,000 distinct CDR3 sequences, 10% to 15% found once. Whole-study results and caveats: Mostly located in CM and EM were contracting CD4+ clones, with contracting CD8+ clones located in EMRA. Some responding clones appeared in pre-infection memory, suggesting cross-reactive memory joined.

This sequence joins TRBV6-2 or TRBV6-3 and TRBJ2-7; a possible D gene is TRBD2 (5 bases). This clonotype was sampled from a young man who had mild COVID-19 (a few samples of this study predate the infection). Cell type and time point are not known. Sequences were obtained from PBMCs or a T cell subset sorted from them (not recorded which). The CDR3 DNA reads as TGTGCCAGCACCCGTGATACCGGAGGATACGAGCAGTACGTC. Translated, it gives CASTRDTGGYEQYV.